The 9 T cell receptor beta chains reported below all come from one sample, sequenced in a study of sequential checkpoint blockade in melanoma. Method: immunoSEQ multiplex PCR; TCRdb's copy keeps in-frame clones and lacks some. The table shows approximately 2,300 clones, with roughly 15% occurring only once. The treatment: randomized to nivolumab then ipilimumab (arm A) or the reverse (arm B). The material was tumor tissue (inferred from file names), obtained from a patient given nivolumab and ipilimumab in sequence. The receptors shown here come from a human donor with melanoma.

This clone has a handful of counts. This sequence joins TRBV4-1 and TRBJ2-7, with no clear D. The CDR3 is made up of 14 amino acids. Germline V gives CDR1 MGHRA, CDR2 YSYEKL. V was trimmed by 0 bases and J by 1 base, leaving 7 bases between them. The CDR3 nucleotides read TGCGCCAGCAGCCAAGATTTTCAGTCCTACGAGCAGTACTTC. This translates into CASSQDFQSYEQYF.

This clone was recorded at least ten times. V is TRBV11-3 and J is TRBJ2-1, with D possibly TRBD2 on 6 matching bases. V was trimmed by 0 bases and J by 0 bases, leaving 12 bases between them. Germline V gene lookup returns CDR1 SGHNT and CDR2 YENEEA. CDR3 size: 17 residues. The CDR3 is CASSLDPSAYSYNEQFF. DNA for the CDR3: TGTGCCAGCAGCTTAGATCCTAGCGCCTACTCCTACAATGAGCAGTTCTTC.

This clone was detected ten times or more. The V gene is TRBV6-8, the J gene TRBJ1-5, with 8 bases that match TRBD1. V was pared by 4 bases and J by 0 bases, with 11 bases of the junction left unmatched. CDR3 length equals 18 residues. The germline CDR1 and CDR2 sequences are MNHGY and SAAAGT. The CDR3 DNA is TGTGCCAGCAGTTCCCGGGACAGGAGTATCCATAGCAATCAGCCCCAGCATTTT. Translating it yields CASSSRDRSIHSNQPQHF.

In its sample, this clone was seen a few times. CDR3 residues: CASSHHREGQDSYEQYF. For the CDR3, the DNA is TGTGCCAGCAGCCATCATCGGGAGGGACAGGATTCCTACGAGCAGTACTTC. The chain recombines TRBV11-3 with TRBJ2-7, with D perhaps matching TRBD1 or TRBD2 (8 bases each). This CDR3 is 17 amino acids long. Germline V gene data show CDR1 as SGHNT and CDR2 as YENEEA. V lost 5 bases, J lost 1 base, and 21 bases lay in between.

By share, this clone counts as medium-sized. The CDR3 here is CASSSKTGVLYEQYF. CDR3 DNA sequence: TGTGCCAGCAGCTCCAAGACAGGGGTACTATACGAGCAGTACTTC. This chain joins TRBV11-3 and TRBJ2-7, with TRBD1 matching 8 bases. The CDR3 runs 15 residues. Germline CDR1 and CDR2: SGHNT and YENEEA. The V segment lost 4 bases and the J segment 4 bases; nucleotides outside the gene matches: 9.

This clone is classed as medium-sized. The chain is built from TRBV11-3 and TRBJ1-1; D remains unclear. Between the trimmed V and J ends, which lost 1 base and 0 bases, there was a span of 15 bases. The CDR3 length is 17 residues. In germline, CDR1 is SGHNT, CDR2 YENEEA. The chain's CDR3 is CASSLGGSRPMNTEAFF. The DNA for the CDR3 is TGTGCCAGCAGCTTAGGTGGGTCCAGGCCCATGAACACTGAAGCTTTCTTT.

This clone was counted ten times or more. The chain has TRBV9 and TRBJ2-3; D not certain. The germline gives CDR1 SGDLS, CDR2 YYNGEE. V was cut by 3 bases and J by 0 bases, with 14 bases left in between. The CDR3 is made up of 16 amino acids. CDR3 DNA: TGTGCCAGCAGCGCCGCCTCTAAGATTAGCACAGATACGCAGTATTTT. It encodes CASSAASKISTDTQYF.

This clone showed up just a few times. The gene calls are TRBV28 and TRBJ2-2, with D maybe TRBD1 (5 bases). Germline lookup yields CDR1 MDHEN and CDR2 SYDVKM. Trimming took off 1 base at V and 3 bases at J, with 9 bases between the two ends. The CDR3 has 15 amino acids. The CDR3, as DNA: TGTGCCAGCAGTTTATTGGACACCCACACCGGGGAGCTGTTTTTT. Protein: CASSLLDTHTGELFF.

This clone is deemed medium-sized. The V gene is TRBV6-8, the J gene TRBJ2-2; D remains unclear. Trimming stripped 0 bases from V and 4 bases from J, with 3 bases between. Germline V gives CDR1 MNHGY, CDR2 SAAAGT. The CDR3 loop spans 13 amino acids. In DNA form, the CDR3 reads TGTGCCAGCAGTTACTCCGCCACCGGGGAGCTGTTTTTT. Protein sequence: CASSYSATGELFF.